The next 28 T cell receptor beta chains were all read from a single sample in a study of radiation and T cells in renal cell carcinoma. Assay: immunoSEQ multiplex PCR; the TCRdb copy retains only in-frame clones and omits some. The repertoire includes some 150,000 clones, approximately 86% of them detected once, and under 20% sits in the top ten. Time point meaning: blood 4 weeks post-SBRT, at nephrectomy. As to treatment: 15 Gy SBRT to primary tumor, nephrectomy 4 weeks later. The sequenced sample was blood, obtained from a patient whose treatment included radiotherapy and nephrectomy. The receptor source for this set is a woman in her forties or fifties with renal cell carcinoma.

The chain recombines TRBV28 with TRBJ2-7; 9 bases line up with TRBD1. J was trimmed by 7 bases and V by 5 bases; bases with no gene match: 18. CDR1 and CDR2 from the germline V gene are MDHEN and SYDVKM. The CDR3 is made up of 17 amino acids. CDR3 amino acids: CASSPTQGARLPVEQYF. The CDR3 region has the DNA TGTGCCAGCAGTCCAACACAGGGGGCGCGTCTCCCAGTGGAGCAGTACTTC.

In DNA, the CDR3 is TGCGCCAGCAGCTTGCAAAGGAGCTCCTACAATGAGCAGTTCTTC. Translating it yields CASSLQRSSYNEQFF. V and J are TRBV5-1 and TRBJ2-1; no firm D call. The CDR3 has 15 residues. With 1 base removed from V and 0 bases from J, the gap between germline ends came to 8 bases. Germline CDR1 SGHRS, CDR2 YFSETQ.

Here the CDR3 reads CAISESGGTGGDPLHF. The DNA of the CDR3 is TGTGCCATCAGTGAGTCAGGGGGGACAGGGGGAGATCCCCTCCACTTT. The chain links TRBV10-3 to TRBJ1-6; TRBD1 aligns across 11 bases. CDR3 length equals 16 residues. The germline V gene encodes CDR1 ENHRY and CDR2 SYGVKD. V gave up 0 bases and J gave up 13 bases; unmatched junction bases: 8.

The V gene is TRBV21-1, the J gene TRBJ1-2; the DNA was not used to check the table's D call, TRBD1. TRBV21-1 is a known pseudogene. The CDR3 consists of 16 residues. In DNA form, the CDR3 reads TGTGCCAGCAGCAAATGCAGGCCTCCCTATCCCAATGGCTACACCTTC. Its protein product is CASSKCRPPYPNGYTF.

This chain uses TRBV5-1 with TRBJ2-5; 7 nucleotides match TRBD1. Germline lookup yields CDR1 SGHRS and CDR2 YFSETQ. With 7 bases clipped from V and 2 bases from J, the junction kept 14 bases outside the gene matches. The CDR3 is 16 residues long. The CDR3 region is CASWPLTTGAQETQYF. For the CDR3, the DNA is TGCGCCAGCTGGCCCCTAACTACAGGGGCGCAAGAGACCCAGTACTTC.

The chain recombines TRBV7-9 with TRBJ2-7; D perhaps matches TRBD1 (5 bases). CDR3 length: 14 amino acids. V dropped 4 bases and J dropped 0 bases, with 10 bases sitting between them. From germline, CDR1 is SEHNR and CDR2 FQNEAQ (reference sequence). The DNA of the CDR3 is TGTGCCAGCAGCTACGTTCAGGGCTCCTACGAGCAGTACTTC. This codes for CASSYVQGSYEQYF.

The CDR3 nucleotides are TGTGCCAGCTGGCGGGACACGACTCGTCAGGAGCAGTTCTTC. Translation: CASWRDTTRQEQFF. The chain has TRBV28 and TRBJ2-1; perhaps D is TRBD1 or TRBD2 (6 bases each). The CDR3 is made up of 14 amino acids. V lost 8 bases and J 10 bases, leaving 21 bases between the germline ends. In germline, CDR1 is MDHEN, CDR2 SYDVKM.

This clone is a singleton in its sample. This sequence joins TRBV7-9 and TRBJ1-1, with D possibly TRBD1 on 5 matching bases. V was trimmed by 5 bases and J by 0 bases, leaving 13 bases between them. Germline-derived CDR1 and CDR2 are SEHNR and FQNEAQ (reference sequence). The CDR3 sequence is 15 residues long. The CDR3 DNA follows: TGTGCCAGCAGCCCCCAGGGCTTTCTGAACACTGAAGCTTTCTTT. Amino acids: CASSPQGFLNTEAFF.

The CDR3 DNA is TGTGCCAGCAGAAGACTGACAGTTATTGAAGATACGCAGTATTTT. This encodes CASRRLTVIEDTQYF. The chain links TRBV6-5 to TRBJ2-3; a weak D match, TRBD1 (5 bases). CDR1 and CDR2 from the germline V gene are MNHEY and SVGAGI. The V and J ends lost 6 bases and 5 bases respectively, with 18 bases between them. The CDR3 has 15 residues.

This clone was seen a handful of times. J is TRBJ1-4 and V is TRBV6-1, with D unclear. V lost 6 bases, J lost 8 bases, and 19 bases lay in between. This CDR3 spans 15 amino acids. CDR1 and CDR2 from the germline V gene are MNHNS and SASEGT. The CDR3: CASRAGATKGEKLFF. CDR3 sequence (DNA): TGTGCCAGCAGGGCTGGAGCGACGAAAGGCGAAAAACTGTTTTTT.

V and J are TRBV11-3 and TRBJ2-7; 8 bases fit TRBD2. This CDR3 comprises 15 residues. V dropped 5 bases and J dropped 3; count of bases not matched to a gene: 9. Germline values: CDR1 SGHNT, CDR2 YENEEA. CDR3 DNA sequence: TGTGCCAGCAGCCAAAATAGCGGGGAGTACTACGAGCAGTACTTC. It is translated as CASSQNSGEYYEQYF.

The chain employs TRBV6-4 and TRBJ1-3; TRBD1 is a possible D gene (5 bases). Germline-derived CDR1 and CDR2 are MRHNA and SNTAGT. Trimming shortened V by 6 bases and J by 4 bases, and 13 bases separated the two germline ends. CDR3 length: 14 amino acids. CDR3 DNA: TGTGCCAGCAGGGATGGGGGGAGAGGAAACACCATATATTTT. This sequence encodes CASRDGGRGNTIYF.

This rearrangement joins TRBV2 to TRBJ2-7; 7 nucleotides match TRBD2. Germline V CDR1 and CDR2: SNHLY, FYNNEI. V gave up 5 bases and J gave up 0 bases; unmatched junction bases: 7. This CDR3 is 15 amino acids long. The DNA of the CDR3 is TGTGCCAGCAGTAAACTAGCGTCGAGCTCCTACGAGCAGTACTTC. It codes for CASSKLASSSYEQYF. Variable domain in full (rest from reference TRBV2 and TRBJ2-7): EPEVTQTPSHQVTQMGQEVILRCVPISNHLYFYWYRQILGQKVEFLVSFYNNEISEKSEIFDDQFSVERPDGSNFTLKIRSTKLEDSAMYFCASSKLASSSYEQYFGPGTRLTVT.

The gene calls are TRBV5-1 and TRBJ1-4; D is possibly TRBD1 (5 bases). The CDR3 contains 15 residues. The V gene's germline CDR1 is SGHRS and CDR2 YFSETQ. The germline V and J ends were trimmed by 0 bases and 0 bases, with 6 bases remaining between them. The CDR3 bases are TGCGCCAGCAGCTTGGCGGGGCCAACTAATGAAAAACTGTTTTTT. Translating gives CASSLAGPTNEKLFF.

In DNA, the CDR3 is TGTGCCAGCAGCACGACCGGGGGGACCGAGCAGTACTTC. Translation gives CASSTTGGTEQYF. V is TRBV6-6 and J is TRBJ2-7; 7 nucleotides align to TRBD2. The CDR3 spans 13 residues. V gave up 6 bases and J gave up 6 bases; unmatched junction bases: 8. CDR1 MNHNY and CDR2 SVGAGI come from the germline V gene (reference sequence).

The CDR3: CASSTGGGPGAEAFF. The CDR3 nucleotides read TGCGCCAGCAGCACAGGGGGCGGCCCGGGGGCTGAAGCTTTCTTT. This rearrangement joins TRBV5-1 to TRBJ1-1, with 9 bases aligning to TRBD1. Germline V gene sequence: CDR1 SGHRS, CDR2 YFSETQ. The CDR3 has 15 amino acids. V gave up 4 bases and J gave up 6 bases; unmatched junction bases: 10.

A note on this clone: The sample carries other DNA sequences with the same CDR3. The chain links TRBV9 to TRBJ1-5, with D maybe TRBD1 (5 bases). Germline CDR1 is SGDLS and CDR2 is YYNGEE. V lost 2 bases and J lost 2, with 11 bases in between. CDR3 size: 15 residues. CDR3 sequence reads: CASSVGTVGNQPQHF. DNA of the CDR3: TGTGCCAGCAGCGTCGGGACTGTCGGCAATCAGCCCCAGCATTTT. The full variable domain, completed using reference TRBV9 and TRBJ1-5, is DSGVTQTPKHLITATGQRVTLRCSPRSGDLSVYWYQQSLDQGLQFLIQYYNGEERAKGNILERFSAQQFPDLHSELNLSSLELGDSALYFCASSVGTVGNQPQHFGDGTRLSIL.

The rearrangement links TRBV5-5 to TRBJ1-1, with D possibly TRBD1 on 5 matching bases. Germline assignment: CDR1 SGHKS and CDR2 YYEKEE (reference sequence). The V end lost 1 base, the J end lost 4 bases, and 11 bases lay between the germline ends. This CDR3 comprises 14 residues. The CDR3 here is CASSLQGGRTEAFF. The CDR3 nucleotides read TGTGCCAGCAGCTTGCAGGGAGGGCGCACTGAAGCTTTCTTT.

This clone appeared a single time. In DNA form, the CDR3 reads TGCGCCAGCGCCCTATCGCGGGGGGGCGTCTACAATGAGCAGTTCTTC. Amino acid sequence: CASALSRGGVYNEQFF. The rearrangement links TRBV5-1 to TRBJ2-1; 9 bases align to TRBD2. This CDR3 spans 16 amino acids. Germline loops: CDR1 SGHRS, CDR2 YFSETQ. The V and J ends lost 7 bases and 3 bases, in that order; junction bases with no gene match: 11.

The chain recombines TRBV19 with TRBJ2-5; 14 nucleotides match TRBD2. The CDR3 covers 15 residues. From germline, CDR1 is LNHDA and CDR2 SQIVND (reference sequence). The J segment lost 1 base and the V segment lost 6 bases, leaving 1 base of the junction unmatched. The CDR3 loop reads CASSGLAGGQETQYF. CDR3 coding DNA: TGTGCCAGTAGCGGACTAGCGGGAGGCCAAGAGACCCAGTACTTC. Drawing the rest from reference TRBV19 and TRBJ2-5, the complete variable domain is DGGITQSPKYLFRKEGQNVTLSCEQNLNHDAMYWYRQDPGQGLRLIYYSQIVNDFQKGDIAEGYSVSREKKESFPLTVTSAQKNPTAFYLCASSGLAGGQETQYFGPGTRLLVL.

This clone was counted between two and nine times. The V gene is TRBV6-5, the J gene TRBJ1-5; TRBD1 aligns across 7 bases. Trimming removed 0 bases from V and 3 bases from J; junction bases left unmatched: 5. Per the germline V gene, CDR1 is MNHEY and CDR2 is SVGAGI. CDR3 length equals 16 residues. This CDR3 is CASSYSRQGVNQPQHF. The CDR3 DNA follows: TGTGCCAGCAGTTACTCAAGGCAGGGGGTCAATCAGCCCCAGCATTTT.

The CDR3 loop reads CASSLALRTLSYNEQFF. DNA for the CDR3: TGTGCCAGCAGCTTAGCGCTCAGGACACTATCCTACAATGAGCAGTTCTTC. The V call is TRBV7-9, the J call TRBJ2-1; weak D call: TRBD1 (5 bases). The CDR3 loop spans 17 amino acids. In germline, CDR1 is SEHNR, CDR2 FQNEAQ (reference sequence). Trimming removed 0 bases at V and 1 base at J, with 13 bases between.

The chain links TRBV4-3 to TRBJ1-1; possible D gene TRBD1, 5 bases. Per germline, CDR1 LGHNA and CDR2 YSLEER. V lost 0 bases to trimming and J lost 5 bases, with 16 bases between them. The CDR3 length is 16 residues. The CDR3 loop is CASSQDRGGIGTEAFF. CDR3 coding DNA: TGCGCCAGCAGCCAAGATCGGGGGGGAATCGGTACTGAAGCTTTCTTT.

The rearrangement uses TRBV6-5 and TRBJ2-2; D is perhaps TRBD1 (6 bases). This CDR3 comprises 13 residues. The V end lost 5 bases, the J end lost 4 bases, and 8 bases lay between the germline ends. The germline V gene encodes CDR1 MNHEY and CDR2 SVGAGI. CDR3 protein: CASSARGTGELFF. Here the CDR3 DNA reads TGTGCCAGCAGTGCCAGGGGCACCGGGGAGCTGTTTTTT.

This clone has only a few counts. This chain joins TRBV2 and TRBJ1-5, with 7 bases that match TRBD1. This CDR3 is 14 amino acids long. J was trimmed by 6 bases and V by 2 bases; bases with no gene match: 4. Germline V gene lookup returns CDR1 SNHLY and CDR2 FYNNEI. The CDR3 bases are TGTGCCAGCAGTGAATACAGGGGAGGTCAGCCCCAGCATTTT. This codes for CASSEYRGGQPQHF.

This clone was detected only once. The genes are TRBV5-1 and TRBJ1-2; D is possibly TRBD1 (6 bases). V gave up 6 bases and J gave up 2 bases, with 20 bases separating them. The CDR3 covers 16 residues. The germline gives CDR1 SGHRS, CDR2 YFSETQ. This chain's CDR3 is CASIPGVGQTNYGYTF. The CDR3 DNA reads as TGCGCCAGCATCCCGGGGGTAGGACAGACCAACTATGGCTACACCTTC.

The chain employs TRBV5-1 and TRBJ1-3; D remains unclear. CDR3 length equals 13 residues. Germline V gene sequence: CDR1 SGHRS, CDR2 YFSETQ. With 5 bases removed from V and 0 bases from J, the gap between germline ends came to 6 bases. The CDR3 DNA sequence: TGCGCCAGCAGGATCGACTCTGGAAACACCATATATTTT. Its translation is CASRIDSGNTIYF.

J is TRBJ1-4 and V is TRBV7-8; no reliable D call. CDR3 size: 16 residues. The germline CDR1 and CDR2 sequences are SGHVS and FQNEAQ. Trimming pared 1 base from V and 0 bases from J, leaving 9 bases between. CDR3 residues: CASSLGYSPTNEKLFF. CDR3 coding DNA: TGTGCCAGCAGCTTAGGGTACAGCCCAACTAATGAAAAACTGTTTTTT.